This T cell receptor beta chain is drawn from a study of shared clonotypes between healthy human individuals. The overall study: A donor's plate count was three for CD4 naive and three for CD4 memory; CD8 naive had two and CD8 memory one.

Every one of the donors was a Caucasian adult that lived in Nashville, Tennessee. This CDR3 comprises 13 residues. The germline gives CDR1 MNHNY, CDR2 SVGAGI (reference sequence). Concerning this clone itself: Its antigen is undetermined. A read error may account for a junction end that differs from germline.

Clones were read by immunoSEQ multiplex PCR, and TCRdb kept only the in-frame ones, dropping some. Of roughly 520,000 clones listed, more than 95% were seen once; the top ten hold about 0.06%. Findings and caveats of the study: Compared with clonotypes that all four donors shared, non-shared clonotypes had lower generation probabilities.

Material: naive CD4+ T cells sorted from blood. Indicated subset: CD45RA+ positively selected. The chain joins TRBV6-6 to TRBJ1-4; 8 bases are a match to TRBD1. This clonotype was obtained from a woman aged 30 to 39 in good health. CDR3 coding DNA: TGTGCCAGCAGTCACTCCGACAGGGGAAAACTGTTTTTT. It encodes CASSHSDRGKLFF.